A selection of T cell receptor beta chains follows, all from one sample in a study of post-analysis software for immune sequencing data. From the PCR reads, TCRdb called clonotypes with MiXCR, one entry per CDR3 protein. Found here are roughly 570,000 distinct CDR3 sequences, about a third of them singletons; the top ten hold approximately 5.4%. The source material was blood. The receptor source for this set is a girl aged 2-17 years with multiple sclerosis. CDR3s include the opening cysteine and the closing phenylalanine or tryptophan. A clone size is listed for some rows: how often the clone was seen (once, few, many), or a class if it is expanded.

V gene: TRBV20-1; J gene: TRBJ2-5; clone size: few; CDR3 protein: CSARVPGFPETQYF
V gene: TRBV9; J gene: TRBJ2-1; clone size: medium-sized; CDR3 protein: CASSGSSGGEQFF
V gene: TRBV20-1; J gene: TRBJ1-2; clone size: -; CDR3 protein: CSAPPRTENYGYTF
V gene: TRBV5-1; J gene: TRBJ2-6; clone size: -; CDR3 protein: CASSSGGGHPGANVLTF
V gene: TRBV20-1; J gene: TRBJ1-1; clone size: -; CDR3 protein: CSGRGANRDGNTEAFF
V gene: TRBV20-1; J gene: TRBJ2-1; clone size: few; CDR3 protein: CSARLAGPNEQFF
V gene: TRBV9; J gene: TRBJ2-5; clone size: -; CDR3 protein: CASSVTGLAAQETQYF
V gene: TRBV12-3/TRBV12-4; J gene: TRBJ2-1; clone size: few; CDR3 protein: CASTPQGAYNEQFF
V gene: TRBV6-5; J gene: TRBJ1-2; clone size: -; CDR3 protein: CASSSPGRDRGYGYTF
V gene: TRBV7-9; J gene: TRBJ2-5; clone size: -; CDR3 protein: CASSLGEAWRETQYF
V gene: TRBV10-3; J gene: TRBJ2-3; clone size: few; CDR3 protein: CAASMSTDTQYF
V gene: TRBV20-1; J gene: TRBJ1-1; clone size: -; CDR3 protein: CSASHGNAEAFF
V gene: TRBV7-2; J gene: TRBJ2-6; clone size: -; CDR3 protein: CASSPRVTGANVLTF
V gene: TRBV4-2; J gene: TRBJ1-6; clone size: few; CDR3 protein: CASSPGGDSPLHF
V gene: TRBV7-8; J gene: -; clone size: few; CDR3 protein: CASSPRGRPETQYF
V gene: TRBV15; J gene: TRBJ2-6; clone size: -; CDR3 protein: CATSPSISEANVLTF
V gene: TRBV20-1; J gene: TRBJ2-5; clone size: -; CDR3 protein: CSILAGAGEETQYF
V gene: TRBV7-3; J gene: TRBJ2-2; clone size: -; CDR3 protein: CASSPHMSGGPSNTGELFF
V gene: TRBV7-9; J gene: TRBJ2-1; clone size: few; CDR3 protein: CASRVGENEQFF
V gene: TRBV12-3/TRBV12-4; J gene: -; clone size: -; CDR3 protein: CASSEGQGRYEQYF
V gene: TRBV6-5; J gene: TRBJ1-3; clone size: -; CDR3 protein: CASSSTGSGGNTIYF
V gene: TRBV3-1; J gene: TRBJ2-1; clone size: -; CDR3 protein: CASSPGLAGGTCNEQFF
V gene: TRBV14; J gene: TRBJ2-2; clone size: -; CDR3 protein: CASSPRLAGELFF
V gene: TRBV12-3/TRBV12-4; J gene: TRBJ2-1; clone size: -; CDR3 protein: CASSLSGDEQFF
V gene: TRBV12-3/TRBV12-4; J gene: TRBJ1-2; clone size: few; CDR3 protein: CASATSGPANYGYTF
V gene: TRBV19; J gene: TRBJ2-7; clone size: -; CDR3 protein: CASTPGSYSYEQYF
V gene: TRBV6-5; J gene: TRBJ1-2; clone size: few; CDR3 protein: CASSYSPTGKGGYTF
V gene: TRBV29-1; J gene: TRBJ1-1; clone size: -; CDR3 protein: CSVYSDTEAFF
V gene: TRBV29-1; J gene: TRBJ1-5; clone size: -; CDR3 protein: CSVRTGSSNQPQHF
V gene: TRBV7-6; J gene: TRBJ2-5; clone size: -; CDR3 protein: CASSGLHHEQYF